The TCR beta chain described here comes from a study of shared clonotypes between healthy human individuals (dated by TCRdb to the early 2020s). For context, the study as a whole: The cohort included a few men and two women between 18 and 49 years of age. For each donor, CD4 naive and CD4 memory were each run on three plates, CD8 naive on two plates, and CD8 memory on one plate. Different laboratories and diverse techniques were used to prepare libraries and sequence TCR repertoires, to increase sequencing depth and limit assay-specific biases. Leukapheresis yielded between about 0.94 and 8.9 billion PBMCs per donor. To estimate repertoire size and how much clonotypes are shared between individuals, the study performed deep sequencing of blood TCR repertoires from about five healthy adults.

Using the deep immunoSEQ assay, multiplex PCR amplified TCR CDR3 regions from genomic DNA. Extracted genomic DNA from each cell subset was spread evenly across all wells of several immunoSEQ 96-well plates, with each plate serving as a replicate. For sorted subsets, around 200 ng genomic DNA, equal to about 30,000 T cell genomes, was loaded into each replicate PCR. Purified libraries were measured with a Qubit 3.0 fluorometer, size-checked on a Bioanalyzer 2100, and measured again with the KAPA Library Quantification kit. A separate single-read 150-cycle Illumina NextSeq 550 flow cell was used to sequence each immunoSEQ 96-well plate. Concerning the study's data processing: Because the immunoSEQ output held only junctional sequences and lacked quality scores, the filtering could not match the filtering applied to full-length reads. To assign V/J genes and CDR3, sequences were annotated against IMGT germline references using PyIR, a Python wrapper for IgBLAST v1.9. Reads were filtered out if the reads had weak V/J assignments (E-value above 1e-6), no CDR3, stop codons, out-of-frame junctions, or ambiguous translated residues. V3J clonotypes were defined as sequences sharing an identical inferred V gene, J gene, and CDR3 amino acid sequence. Percentage overlap between repertoires was computed as shared unique clonotypes divided by the size of the smaller repertoire. Richness of each repertoire was evaluated using RTK rarefaction, the Chao1 estimator, and Recon v2.1 estimates of unobserved clonotypes. OLGA was used to compute generation probabilities for all TCRbeta clonotypes that the gDNA method yielded from several donors. Drawn from immuneACCESS, this table holds only the in-frame rearrangements with V and J called that TCRdb kept. Clones are partly lost; checked studies trace under half to an unresolved V gene and leave the rest unexplained. V, J and clone size are taken as reported in that table, and D and trimming were inferred from the DNA itself. The sample includes about 510,000 clones, with roughly 95% observed a single time. The ten largest make up 0.06% of the sample.

The donors were healthy, HIV-negative adults with no recently reported acute infections or vaccinations. Every donor was a Caucasian adult living in Nashville, Tennessee, USA. CD4+ T cells were enriched by magnetic negative selection; naive cells were then positively selected on CD45RA, and the negative fraction formed the memory subset. Blood was obtained by leukapheresis, after which PBMCs were separated by Ficoll-Histopaque density gradient centrifugation and cryopreserved in liquid nitrogen vapor phase. Analytical flow cytometry was used to check the purity and quantity of every magnetically sorted T cell population. Genomic DNA was isolated from each sorted fraction and quantified by UV absorbance on a Nanodrop 2000c. Turning to this clone: Its target antigen remains unknown. Base-call qualities are not available, and no considerably larger clone is one nucleotide away. This CDR3 is also generated by other DNA sequences in the sample.

Findings and caveats that apply to the study as a whole: Because the study included a small number of donors, the genetic and exposure-history diversity represented was limited. Compared with non-shared clonotypes, the clonotypes found in all four sorted-subset donors had higher generation probabilities. Pairwise subsampling led to the expectation that sequencing depth would affect the degree of clonotype sharing among donors. Only blood was sampled, and tissue TCR repertoires likely differ from those in blood. Even with the large sequencing depth, rarefaction of the sorted-subset datasets indicated that sequencing was incomplete. When several donors were compared, the shared fraction of clonotypes was 5% to 6.5% for naive CD4, 3.5% for naive CD8, 2.3% for memory CD4, and 0.35% to 0.5% for memory CD8. Naive subsets generally had larger estimated clonotype richness than memory subsets.

The sequence came from a woman aged 25 to 45 in good health. Sample: naive CD4+ T cells sorted from blood. The cell subset or site label corresponds to: CD45RA+ positively selected.

The nucleotide sequence is TGCAGTGCTAGGGGAGGGGATACGCAGTATTTT. Its protein is CSARGGDTQYF. The chain was built from TRBV20-1 and TRBJ2-3, with 7 bases in between that match TRBD2. The junction shows trimming of 3 bases on V and 6 bases on J, and the gene matches do not reach 0 bases of it. CDR1 and CDR2, per the germline V gene (reference sequence), are DFQATT and SNEGSKA. CDR3 length: 11 amino acids, cysteine to phenylalanine. Only the CDR3 region is kept as DNA, spanning 33 bases read in frame from base 1.